One sample yielded the 6 T cell receptor beta chains listed below, sequenced in a study of T cells in Graves' hyperthyroidism and ophthalmopathy. Amplified TCR beta CDR3 regions derived from RNA transcripts. HTBI primers were employed in a first-round RT-PCR of the TCR CDR3. TCRdb analysed the multiplex PCR reads with MiXCR anew, one entry per CDR3 protein. The sample records around 660,000 distinct CDR3 sequences, approximately 42% being singletons. Sequencing input: peripheral blood or thyroid tissue (not recorded which). All receptors come from an adult man with Graves' disease, either hyperthyroidism or ophthalmopathy (not recorded which).

This clonotype was seen at least ten times. The chain carries TRBV2 and TRBJ1-6, with D possibly being TRBD1 (6 bases). Germline lookup yields CDR1 SNHLY and CDR2 FYNNEI. CDR3 size: 15 residues. Trimming removed 4 bases at V and 2 bases at J, with 9 bases between. CDR3 coding DNA: TGTGCCAGCAGTGTGACAGGAACCTATAATTCACCCCTCCACTTT. It encodes CASSVTGTYNSPLHF.

With respect to this clonotype: The germline gene is not matched at one end of the junction; a read error may be the cause. The chain couples TRBV10-3 to TRBJ2-2; weak D call: TRBD2 (6 bases). This CDR3 spans 17 amino acids. Germline loops: CDR1 ENHRY, CDR2 SYGVKD. This chain's CDR3 is CAISARGPALNTGGLFF. The CDR3 coding sequence is TGTGCCATCAGCGCACGGGGACCTGCACTAAACACCGGGGGGCTGTTTTTT.

Only a few counts were recorded for this clonotype. The chain employs TRBV6-5 and TRBJ1-4; possible D gene TRBD1, 5 bases. This CDR3 is built from 15 residues. Germline CDR1 reads MNHEY; CDR2 reads SVGAGI. The ends were cut back, 2 bases at V and 5 bases at J, with 12 bases in the middle. Here the CDR3 DNA reads TGTGCCAGCAGTTACCTCGGGACGGGGAATGAAAAACTGTTTTTT. This gives the protein CASSYLGTGNEKLFF.

The V call is TRBV29-1, the J call TRBJ2-6; D is possibly TRBD1 (6 bases). Trimming left V 5 bases short and J 1 base short, with 15 bases between. Per the germline V gene, CDR1 is SQVTM and CDR2 is ANQGSEA. The CDR3 totals 16 residues. The chain's CDR3 is CSVQGSRASGANVLTF. CDR3 in DNA: TGCAGCGTTCAGGGGAGCCGGGCATCTGGGGCCAACGTCCTGACTTTC.

In its sample, this clonotype was seen many times. CDR3 in DNA: TGCAGCGTTGTCCCCAAGGACTCTGGAAACACCATATATTTT. Encoded protein: CSVVPKDSGNTIYF. V is TRBV29-1 and J is TRBJ1-3, with D unresolved. The V gene lost 4 bases and the J gene lost 0 bases, with 10 bases spanning the gap. There are 14 residues in the CDR3. Germline values: CDR1 SQVTM, CDR2 ANQGSEA.

The rearrangement joins TRBV7-9 to TRBJ1-1; 12 bases map to TRBD1. Germline trimming cut 5 bases from V and 5 bases from J; bases unmatched to any gene: 9. The CDR3 length is 16 residues. Germline-derived CDR1 and CDR2 are SEHNR and FQNEAQ (reference sequence). The CDR3 loop is CASSRTSGQGATEAFF. DNA for the CDR3: TGTGCCAGCAGCCGGACCTCGGGACAGGGGGCTACTGAAGCTTTCTTT.